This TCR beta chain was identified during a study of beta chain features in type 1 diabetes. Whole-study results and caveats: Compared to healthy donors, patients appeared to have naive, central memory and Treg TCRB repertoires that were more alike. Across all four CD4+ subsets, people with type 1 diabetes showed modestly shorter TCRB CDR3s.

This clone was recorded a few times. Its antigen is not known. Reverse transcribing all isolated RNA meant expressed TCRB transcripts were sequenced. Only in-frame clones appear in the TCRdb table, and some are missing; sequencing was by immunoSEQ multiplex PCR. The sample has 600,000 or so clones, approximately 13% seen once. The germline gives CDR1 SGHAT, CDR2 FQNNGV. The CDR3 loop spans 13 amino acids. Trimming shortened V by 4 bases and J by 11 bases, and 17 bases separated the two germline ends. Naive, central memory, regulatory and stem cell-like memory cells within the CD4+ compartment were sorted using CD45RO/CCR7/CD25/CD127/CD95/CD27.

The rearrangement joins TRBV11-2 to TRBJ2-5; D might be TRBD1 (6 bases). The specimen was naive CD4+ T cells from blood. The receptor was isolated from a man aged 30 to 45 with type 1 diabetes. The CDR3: CASSSGFSGEQYF. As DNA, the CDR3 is TGTGCCAGCAGCTCAGGGTTTTCAGGGGAGCAGTACTTC.